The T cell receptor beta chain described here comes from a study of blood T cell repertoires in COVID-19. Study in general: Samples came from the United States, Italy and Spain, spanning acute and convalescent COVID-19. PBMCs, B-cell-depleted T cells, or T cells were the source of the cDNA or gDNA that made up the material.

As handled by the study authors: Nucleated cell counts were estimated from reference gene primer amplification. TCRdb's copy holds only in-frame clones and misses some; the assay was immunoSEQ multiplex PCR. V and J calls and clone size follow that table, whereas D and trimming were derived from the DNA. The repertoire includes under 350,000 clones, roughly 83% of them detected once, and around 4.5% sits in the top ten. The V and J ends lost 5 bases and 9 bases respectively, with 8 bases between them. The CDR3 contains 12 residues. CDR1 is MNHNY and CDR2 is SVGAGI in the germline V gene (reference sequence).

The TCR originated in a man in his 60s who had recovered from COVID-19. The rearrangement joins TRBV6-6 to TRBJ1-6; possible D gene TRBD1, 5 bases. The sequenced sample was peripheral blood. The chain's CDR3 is CASSHRSSPLHF. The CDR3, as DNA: TGTGCCAGCAGTCACAGGAGTTCACCCCTCCACTTT.